These 17 T cell receptor beta chains share one sample of origin, sequenced in a study of blood T cell repertoires in COVID-19. Some clones are missing from TCRdb's copy, which holds only in-frame ones; the method was immunoSEQ multiplex PCR. This table has around 300,000 clones, around 85% appearing once. Sequencing was carried out using peripheral blood. The receptor set was obtained from a woman aged 70 to 79 with acute or convalescent COVID-19.

The chain couples TRBV24-1 to TRBJ1-1; D possibly corresponds to TRBD1 (6 bases). Germline V gives CDR1 KGHDR, CDR2 SFDVKD. V lost 4 bases and J lost 8, with 22 bases in between. The CDR3 runs to 16 residues. CDR3 nucleotide sequence: TGTGCCACCAGTGACTCCATATCGGGGGGCCGCGGGGAAGCTTTCTTT. Amino acids: CATSDSISGGRGEAFF.

The rearrangement uses TRBV6-5 and TRBJ1-5; the D gene is possibly TRBD1 (6 bases). Germline CDR1 reads MNHEY; CDR2 reads SVGAGI. The CDR3 length is 15 residues. With 8 bases removed from V and 2 bases from J, the gap between germline ends came to 16 bases. This CDR3 is CASGGGPRGNQPQHF. The CDR3 DNA reads as TGTGCCAGCGGGGGGGGGCCGAGGGGCAATCAGCCCCAGCATTTT.

This clone showed up just once. V gene TRBV15 combines with J gene TRBJ2-1; D is possibly TRBD2 (6 bases). This CDR3 is built from 13 residues. Germline V gives CDR1 LNHNV, CDR2 YYDKDF (reference sequence). Trimming removed 8 bases from V and 7 bases from J, with 15 bases in between. The CDR3 DNA sequence: TGTGCCACCTCCCTAAAGCGGGTGAATGAGCAGTTCTTC. Translating it yields CATSLKRVNEQFF.

This clone was counted once. The chain recombines TRBV18 with TRBJ2-4; TRBD1 aligns across 9 bases. Losses at the gene ends were 3 bases for V and 8 bases for J; bases not matched to a gene: 8. In germline, CDR1 is KGHSH, CDR2 LQKENI. The CDR3 runs 15 residues. For the CDR3, the DNA is TGTGCCAGCTCACCCCAGGGACAGGGTTGGGACATTCAGTACTTC. Translated: CASSPQGQGWDIQYF. The variable domain in full, with the rest retrieved from reference TRBV18 and TRBJ2-4, is NAGVMQNPRHLVRRRGQEARLRCSPMKGHSHVYWYRQLPEEGLKFMVYLQKENIIDESGMPKERFSAEFPKEGPSILRIQQVVRGDSAAYFCASSPQGQGWDIQYFGAGTRLSVL.

The chain employs TRBV5-1 and TRBJ1-2, with 8 nucleotides matching TRBD1. This CDR3 comprises 13 residues. Germline lookup yields CDR1 SGHRS and CDR2 YFSETQ. Trimming took 4 bases from V and 4 from J; bases not matched to a gene: 3. The CDR3 here is CASSAGGLYGYTF. CDR3 nucleotides: TGCGCCAGCAGCGCAGGGGGCCTCTATGGCTACACCTTC.

Comments on this clone: The same CDR3 also results from other DNA sequences found in this sample. The genes are TRBV30 and TRBJ2-1, with D perhaps matching TRBD1 (7 bases). Germline CDR1 reads GTSNPN; CDR2 reads SVGIG (reference sequence). The CDR3 is made up of 12 amino acids. Trimming cost V 3 bases and J 7 bases, with 10 bases left between them. Here the CDR3 reads CAWSRGANEQFF. CDR3 nucleotide sequence: TGTGCCTGGAGCAGGGGGGCAAATGAGCAGTTCTTC.

V is TRBV24-1 and J is TRBJ2-1; 8 bases map to TRBD2. This CDR3 is built from 17 residues. CDR1 and CDR2 (germline): KGHDR, SFDVKD. V lost 6 bases and J lost 6; bases outside the gene matches: 15. The CDR3 spells CATSPLGSGGELNEQFF. The DNA for the CDR3 is TGTGCCACCAGTCCCTTGGGCTCCGGGGGGGAACTCAATGAGCAGTTCTTC.

CDR3 sequence reads: CASSWRTSGGTDTQYF. The CDR3 DNA follows: TGTGCCAGCAGCTGGCGGACTAGCGGGGGGACAGATACGCAGTATTTT. The chain employs TRBV5-4 and TRBJ2-3; TRBD2 matches at 14 bases. CDR1 SGHNT and CDR2 YYREEE come from the germline V gene (reference sequence). Trimming took 3 bases from V and 3 from J; bases not matched to a gene: 3. The CDR3 runs 16 residues.

The chain is built from TRBV7-9 and TRBJ2-7; 8 nucleotides agree with TRBD1. The J segment lost 6 bases and the V segment lost 5 bases, leaving 12 bases of the junction unmatched. Germline assignment: CDR1 SEHNR and CDR2 FQNEAQ (reference sequence). This CDR3 is 15 amino acids long. The CDR3 loop is CASSLRGLAVSEQYF. The CDR3 DNA follows: TGTGCCAGCAGCCTCAGGGGGCTGGCCGTGAGCGAGCAGTACTTC.

The rearrangement links TRBV2 to TRBJ1-2; possibly TRBD1 for D (6 bases). Trimming cost V 8 bases and J 0 bases, with 13 bases left between them. The V gene's germline CDR1 is SNHLY and CDR2 FYNNEI. This CDR3 contains 14 residues. The CDR3 sequence is CASHRQGSNYGYTF. CDR3 nucleotides: TGTGCCAGCCATCGGCAGGGGTCTAACTATGGCTACACCTTC.

V and J are TRBV2 and TRBJ2-3, with D maybe TRBD1 (5 bases). Germline CDR1 reads SNHLY; CDR2 reads FYNNEI. V lost 5 bases and J lost 3, with 12 bases in between. The CDR3 covers 14 residues. The CDR3 DNA sequence: TGTGCCAGCAGTCTCGGACATGCGACAGATACGCAGTATTTT. It yields the protein CASSLGHATDTQYF.

The chain uses TRBV5-1 and TRBJ1-3; D not certain. The CDR3 is 12 amino acids. CDR1 and CDR2 (germline): SGHRS, YFSETQ. V was trimmed by 4 bases and J by 3 bases, leaving 5 bases between them. CDR3 DNA sequence: TGCGCCAGCAGCCCGAGTGGAAACACCATATATTTT. Amino acids: CASSPSGNTIYF.

This sequence joins TRBV6-5 and TRBJ1-6; 7 nucleotides agree with TRBD1. CDR1 MNHEY and CDR2 SVGAGI come from the germline V gene. V gave up 8 bases and J gave up 6 bases; unmatched junction bases: 4. The length of the CDR3 is 13 residues. The DNA for the CDR3 is TGTGCCAGCTTACGGGACAGTAATTCACCCCTCCACTTT. Protein product: CASLRDSNSPLHF.

The chain has TRBV7-6 and TRBJ1-2, with D possibly TRBD1 on 6 matching bases. V was shortened by 2 bases and J by 6 bases, with 10 bases between the two germline ends. Germline-derived CDR1 and CDR2 are SGHVS and FNYEAQ. The CDR3 is made up of 13 amino acids. The CDR3, as DNA: TGTGCCAGCAGCTTAAATGCAGGGGATGGCTACACCTTC. It yields the protein CASSLNAGDGYTF.

In its sample, this clone was seen once. The chain combines TRBV4-1 with TRBJ2-7, with 11 bases identical to TRBD2. The germline V gene has CDR1 MGHRA and CDR2 YSYEKL. V shed 7 bases, J shed 0 bases, and the junction held 8 bases outside the gene matches. This CDR3 comprises 16 residues. This CDR3 reads CASNEIAGGNSYEQYF. CDR3 in DNA: TGCGCCAGCAACGAAATAGCGGGGGGGAACTCCTACGAGCAGTACTTC.

The chain links TRBV9 to TRBJ2-2; possible D gene TRBD2, 6 bases. CDR3 length: 15 residues. The germline V gene has CDR1 SGDLS and CDR2 YYNGEE. The V end lost 4 bases, the J end lost 6 bases, and 16 bases lay between the germline ends. The CDR3, as DNA: TGTGCCAGCAGCCAAGACGGGCGGGACGCCGGGGAGCTGTTTTTT. This gives the protein CASSQDGRDAGELFF.

Details on this clone: In the same sample, other DNA sequences code for this CDR3. The CDR3 loop reads CASSESGGYGYTF. The CDR3 DNA is TGCGCCAGCAGTGAGAGTGGCGGCTATGGCTACACCTTC. The V and J genes are TRBV10-2 and TRBJ1-2; D call uncertain. CDR1 WSHSY and CDR2 SAAADI come from the germline V gene. This CDR3 has 13 amino acids. Trimming took off 2 bases at V and 4 bases at J, with 8 bases between the two ends.